Listed below are T cell receptor beta chains from one sample, sequenced in a study of blood T cells in healthy people across ages. In TCRdb, the 5' RACE reads were re-called with MiXCR into one record per CDR3 protein. The data contain about 680,000 distinct CDR3 sequences, approximately 50% of them singletons. The specimen sequenced was blood. These TCRs come from a woman in her sixties in good health. Both conserved end residues are part of each CDR3. A D gene is named only where the DNA matches it firmly. Rows may omit the clone size; those that give it use once, few, many or a size class.

NA	NA	TRBV7-2	TRBJ2-2	CASSLGPRLGPTGELFF	TGTGCCAGCAGCTTAGGGCCCCGATTGGGGCCGACCGGGGAGCTGTTTTTT
NA	NA	TRBV7-2	TRBJ2-5	CASSPRTAQLQETQYF	TGTGCCAGCAGTCCCAGGACAGCACAATTACAAGAGACCCAGTACTTC
NA	NA	TRBV14	TRBJ2-1	CASSQHTPGDNEQFF	TGTGCCAGCAGCCAACACACGCCTGGGGACAATGAGCAGTTCTTC
NA	NA	TRBV20-1	TRBJ2-3	CNALSPLKGADTQYF	TGCAATGCTTTAAGCCCTCTAAAAGGCGCAGATACGCAGTATTTT
NA	few	TRBV7-2	TRBJ2-6	CASSLKGLGANVLTF	TGTGCCAGCAGCTTAAAGGGCCTGGGGGCCAACGTCCTGACTTTC
TRBD2	NA	TRBV29-1	TRBJ2-7	CTHNRGDEQYF	TGCACCCACAACCGGGGGGATGAGCAGTACTTC
NA	NA	TRBV28	TRBJ2-1	CASGPPGNLHGNEQFF	TGTGCCAGCGGCCCCCCTGGGAACCTGCATGGCAATGAGCAGTTCTTC
NA	NA	TRBV20-1	TRBJ1-1	CSAGTTTEAFF	TGCAGTGCTGGGACTACCACTGAAGCTTTCTTT
TRBD2	few	TRBV5-1	TRBJ2-7	CASSSTSGSRDEQYF	TGCGCCAGCAGCTCAACTAGCGGGAGTAGAGACGAGCAGTACTTC
NA	few	TRBV4-2	TRBJ1-2	CASSQDSAGNNYGYTF	TGTGCCAGCAGCCAAGATTCGGCAGGGAACAACTATGGCTACACCTTC
TRBD2	NA	TRBV7-2	TRBJ2-5	CASSLAGRGKSLYF	TGTGCCAGCAGCTTAGCGGGGAGGGGCAAGAGTCTGTACTTC
TRBD2	few	TRBV20-1	TRBJ2-1	CSAQSLGTSGRMNEQFF	TGCAGTGCTCAAAGCCTCGGGACTAGCGGGAGGATGAATGAGCAGTTCTTC
NA	NA	TRBV7-9	TRBJ1-1	CASSTQNGGTEAFF	TGTGCCAGCAGCACCCAAAACGGGGGAACTGAAGCTTTCTTT
NA	few	TRBV7-6	TRBJ1-6	CASSLRGGALNSPLHF	TGTGCCAGCAGCTTAAGAGGCGGCGCGTTAAATTCACCCCTCCACTTT
NA	NA	TRBV6-5	TRBJ1-4	CASRTGVTNEKLFF	TGTGCCAGCAGAACGGGGGTAACTAATGAAAAACTGTTTTTT
TRBD1	NA	TRBV12-3/TRBV12-4	TRBJ1-5	CASIPRPGQGAVGQPQHF	TGTGCCAGCATCCCACGTCCGGGACAGGGGGCCGTGGGGCAGCCCCAGCATTTT
NA	NA	TRBV20-1	TRBJ2-1	CSAAPMAGPSYNEQFF	TGCAGTGCTGCCCCCATGGCGGGTCCTTCCTACAATGAGCAGTTCTTC
TRBD1	NA	TRBV28	TRBJ2-4	CASRRDRGLGEQYF	TGTGCCAGCCGCCGGGACAGGGGGCTGGGTGAGCAGTACTTC
NA	NA	TRBV7-2	TRBJ2-1	CASSLAQKTTYEQFF	TGTGCCAGCAGCTTAGCGCAAAAGACCACGTATGAGCAGTTCTTC
NA	few	TRBV9	TRBJ2-5	CASSVEGSRVGETQYF	TGTGCCAGCAGCGTTGAGGGATCCCGGGTGGGAGAGACCCAGTACTTC
TRBD1	NA	TRBV15	TRBJ2-3	CATSRKTTGGITDTQYF	TGTGCCACCAGCAGAAAAACGACAGGGGGGATCACAGATACGCAGTATTTT
TRBD1	NA	TRBV28	TRBJ1-5	CAGQGGSGPQHF	TGTGCGGGACAGGGGGGGTCGGGGCCCCAGCATTTT
NA	NA	TRBV20-1	TRBJ2-1	CSVGGGTGVNEQFF	TGCAGTGTTGGGGGAGGGACAGGAGTCAATGAGCAGTTCTTC
NA	NA	TRBV4-3	TRBJ1-2	CASSQGATNKNYGYTF	TGCGCCAGCAGCCAAGGTGCGACAAACAAGAACTATGGCTACACCTTC
TRBD2	NA	TRBV27	TRBJ2-4	CASSLLASGRGLAKNIQYF	TGTGCCAGCAGTTTATTGGCTAGCGGGAGGGGCTTGGCCAAAAACATTCAGTACTTC
TRBD1	NA	TRBV29-1	TRBJ2-1	CSVGRDRGHEQFF	TGCAGCGTTGGTCGCGACAGGGGACATGAGCAGTTCTTC
TRBD1	NA	TRBV12-3/TRBV12-4	TRBJ1-2	CASRESRDRGGYTF	TGTGCCAGCAGAGAAAGCCGGGACAGGGGCGGCTACACCTTC
TRBD1	NA	TRBV10-3	TRBJ2-7	CAIGGRGTGDHYEQYF	TGTGCCATCGGGGGACGCGGGACAGGGGATCACTACGAGCAGTACTTC
NA	few	TRBV3-1	TRBJ2-7	CASSQGTGSVFEQYF	TGTGCCAGCAGCCAAGGCACGGGGTCTGTCTTCGAGCAGTACTTC
NA	once	TRBV5-1	TRBJ1-1	CASSDQGGNTEAFF	TGCGCCAGCAGCGACCAGGGAGGGAACACTGAAGCTTTCTTT
NA	few	TRBV5-1	TRBJ2-3	CASSLVLSTDTQYF	TGCGCCAGCAGCTTGGTTCTAAGCACAGATACGCAGTATTTT
TRBD1	few	TRBV29-1	TRBJ2-5	CSVEESRGQGLQTQYF	TGCAGCGTTGAAGAATCTCGGGGACAGGGGTTACAGACCCAGTACTTC
TRBD1	few	TRBV9	TRBJ2-7	CASSVSGTGNYEQYF	TGTGCCAGCAGCGTATCAGGGACAGGGAACTACGAGCAGTACTTC
TRBD1	once	TRBV20-1	TRBJ1-6	CSVVVGQLNSPLHF	TGCAGTGTCGTAGTGGGACAGCTAAATTCACCCCTCCACTTT
NA	few	TRBV6-5	TRBJ1-1	CASTYGGQMNTEAFF	TGTGCCAGCACCTACGGGGGTCAGATGAACACTGAAGCTTTCTTT
TRBD1	few	TRBV29-1	TRBJ2-7	CSVLTGGKSYEQYF	TGCAGCGTATTGACAGGGGGCAAATCCTACGAGCAGTACTTC
TRBD1	NA	TRBV6-5	TRBJ2-1	CASSYGQGTSEEQFF	TGTGCCAGCAGTTATGGACAGGGGACGAGTGAGGAGCAGTTCTTC
NA	few	TRBV5-1	TRBJ2-5	CASSLYTGKETQYF	TGCGCCAGCAGCTTGTATACAGGGAAAGAGACCCAGTACTTC
TRBD1	NA	TRBV9	TRBJ1-2	CASSADREYGYTF	TGTGCCAGCAGCGCGGACAGGGAATATGGCTACACCTTC
TRBD2	NA	TRBV4-2	TRBJ2-6	CASSRNSGDSGANVLTF	TGTGCCAGCAGCCGGAATAGCGGGGACTCTGGGGCCAACGTCCTGACTTTC
TRBD1	NA	TRBV7-2	TRBJ2-1	CACSFNRGQETQFF	TGTGCCTGCAGCTTTAACAGGGGACAAGAGACCCAGTTCTTC
TRBD1	NA	TRBV28	TRBJ2-1	CASRGQGRNEQFF	TGTGCCAGCCGCGGACAGGGGCGGAATGAGCAGTTCTTC